This entry features one T cell receptor beta chain sequence. Its target is not known. A much larger clone differs from this one at a single base, so this may be a read error. Library construction involved attaching unique molecular identifiers to individual cDNA molecules, which allowed quantitative, reproducible TCR counting. As handled by the study authors: Counting gave a median of 95,638 TCRs per sample, with values ranging from 23,224 to 690,600. TCRdb re-analysed the RACE reads in MiXCR, keeping a single row per CDR3 protein. The authors' filters were not applied to this entry. The repertoire has under 130,000 distinct CDR3 sequences, 11% of them found once; the top ten carry around 3.4%. Trimming stripped 4 bases from V and 7 bases from J, with 15 bases between. The germline V gene has CDR1 LGHNA and CDR2 YSLEER. The CDR3 length is 14 residues. This sample is part of a study of human T cells and chemical hapten exposure.

Findings and caveats of the study: Significantly greater numbers of large CDR3 similarity clusters came from expanded TCRs than from controls. Counts of expanded TCRs (at PT1) showed a positive correlation with patch test score.

As to time point: patch test 1, 2 weeks after DPC sensitization. Noted treatment: therapeutic diphenylcyclopropenone sensitization with weekly scalp DPC. Sequencing was performed on whole blood, taken in connection with sensitization to the hapten diphenylcyclopropenone (DPC). The chain carries TRBV4-3 and TRBJ2-3; no reliable D call. The sequence came from a woman aged 40-49 years with alopecia areata. Some clones in this sample may be carry-over from other donors' samples. The CDR3 region is CASSRDINANTQYF. Here the CDR3 DNA reads TGCGCCAGCAGCCGAGATATCAACGCCAATACGCAGTATTTT.